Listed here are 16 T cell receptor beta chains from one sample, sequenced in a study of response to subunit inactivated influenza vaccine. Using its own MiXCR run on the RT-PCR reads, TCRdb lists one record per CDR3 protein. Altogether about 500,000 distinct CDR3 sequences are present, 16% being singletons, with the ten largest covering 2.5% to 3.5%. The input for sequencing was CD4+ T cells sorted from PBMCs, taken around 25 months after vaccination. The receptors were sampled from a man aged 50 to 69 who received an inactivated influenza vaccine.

The CDR3 DNA reads TGTGCCAGCACCCCGACAGGTCGAAACACTGAAGCTTTCTTT. This sequence encodes CASTPTGRNTEAFF. The rearrangement uses TRBV12-3 or TRBV12-4 and TRBJ1-1, with TRBD1 as a possible D gene (6 bases). Deletions cut 7 bases from V and 2 bases from J, with 14 bases between. The CDR3 consists of 14 residues.

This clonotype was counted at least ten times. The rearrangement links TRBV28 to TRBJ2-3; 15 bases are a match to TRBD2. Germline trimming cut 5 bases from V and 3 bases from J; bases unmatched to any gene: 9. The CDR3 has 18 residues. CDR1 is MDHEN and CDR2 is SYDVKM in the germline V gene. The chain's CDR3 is CASSGTSGGPYRTDTQYF. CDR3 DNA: TGTGCCAGCAGTGGGACTAGCGGGGGGCCATATCGGACAGATACGCAGTATTTT.

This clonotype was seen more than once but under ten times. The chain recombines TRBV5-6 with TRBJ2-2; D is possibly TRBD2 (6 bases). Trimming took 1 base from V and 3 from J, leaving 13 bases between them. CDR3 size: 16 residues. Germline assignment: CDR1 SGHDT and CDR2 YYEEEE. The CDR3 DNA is TGTGCCAGCAGCTTGATTGGCGAGCGGGACACCGGGGAGCTGTTTTTT. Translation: CASSLIGERDTGELFF.

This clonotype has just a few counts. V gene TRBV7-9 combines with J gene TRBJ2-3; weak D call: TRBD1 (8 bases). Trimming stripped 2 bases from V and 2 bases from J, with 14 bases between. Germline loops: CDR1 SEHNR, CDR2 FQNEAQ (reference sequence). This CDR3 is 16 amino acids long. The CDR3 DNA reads TGTGCCAGCAGCTTACACAGGGGGGGTGCCACAGATACGCAGTATTTT. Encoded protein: CASSLHRGGATDTQYF.

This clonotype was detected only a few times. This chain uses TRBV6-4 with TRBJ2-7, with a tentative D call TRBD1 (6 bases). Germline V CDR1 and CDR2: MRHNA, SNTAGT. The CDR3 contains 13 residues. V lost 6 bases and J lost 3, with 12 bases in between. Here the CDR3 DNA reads TGTGCCAGCAGGCACCGGGACAACTACGAGCAGTACTTC. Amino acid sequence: CASRHRDNYEQYF.

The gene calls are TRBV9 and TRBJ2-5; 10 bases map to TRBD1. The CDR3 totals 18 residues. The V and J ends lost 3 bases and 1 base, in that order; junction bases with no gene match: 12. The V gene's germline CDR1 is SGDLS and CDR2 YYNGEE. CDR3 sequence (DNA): TGTGCCAGCAGCGCCTACTACCCGGGACAGGGGTTCCAAGAGACCCAGTACTTC. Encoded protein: CASSAYYPGQGFQETQYF.

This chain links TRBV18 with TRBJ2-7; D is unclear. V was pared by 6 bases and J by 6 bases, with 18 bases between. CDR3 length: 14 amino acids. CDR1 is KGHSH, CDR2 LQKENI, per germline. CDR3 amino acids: CASSKMERPGEQYF. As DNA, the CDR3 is TGTGCCAGCTCGAAAATGGAGCGACCTGGCGAGCAGTACTTC.

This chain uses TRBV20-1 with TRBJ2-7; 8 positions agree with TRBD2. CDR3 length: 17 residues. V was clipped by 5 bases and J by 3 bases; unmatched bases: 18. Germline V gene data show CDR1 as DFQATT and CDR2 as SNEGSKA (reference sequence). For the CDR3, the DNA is TGCAGTGCTCGGGGGGGAGCGTCTAGCGGGCTCAGCTACGAGCAGTACTTC. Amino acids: CSARGGASSGLSYEQYF.

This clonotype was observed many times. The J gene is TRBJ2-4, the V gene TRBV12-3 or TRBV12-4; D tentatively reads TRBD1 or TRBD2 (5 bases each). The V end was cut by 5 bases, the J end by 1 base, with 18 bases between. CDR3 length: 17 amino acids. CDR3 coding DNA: TGTGCCAGCAGTCCCTCCTTGGGGGTACGGGCCAAAAACATTCAGTACTTC. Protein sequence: CASSPSLGVRAKNIQYF.

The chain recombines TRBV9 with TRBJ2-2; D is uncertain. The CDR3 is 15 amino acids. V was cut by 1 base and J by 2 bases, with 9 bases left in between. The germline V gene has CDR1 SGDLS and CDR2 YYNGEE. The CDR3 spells CASSVIATNTGELFF. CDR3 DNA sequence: TGTGCCAGCAGCGTAATAGCAACAAACACCGGGGAGCTGTTTTTT.

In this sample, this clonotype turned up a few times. This CDR3 is CSVVQGVETQYF. CDR3 in DNA: TGCAGCGTTGTACAGGGGGTAGAGACCCAGTACTTC. This chain connects TRBV29-1 to TRBJ2-5, with 8 positions matching TRBD1. The CDR3 is 12 amino acids. The germline V gene has CDR1 SQVTM and CDR2 ANQGSEA. With 4 bases clipped from V and 4 bases from J, the junction kept 2 bases outside the gene matches.

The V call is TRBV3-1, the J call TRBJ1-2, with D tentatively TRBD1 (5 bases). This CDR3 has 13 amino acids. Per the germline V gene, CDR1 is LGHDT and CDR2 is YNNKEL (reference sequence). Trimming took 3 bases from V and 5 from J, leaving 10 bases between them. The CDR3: CASSHGGLYGYTF. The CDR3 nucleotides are TGTGCCAGCAGCCATGGGGGTTTGTATGGCTACACCTTC.

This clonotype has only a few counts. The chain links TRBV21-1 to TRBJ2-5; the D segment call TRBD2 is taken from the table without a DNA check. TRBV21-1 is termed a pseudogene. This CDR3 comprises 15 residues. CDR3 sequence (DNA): TGTGCCAGCAACACGACTAGCGGGGTCCAAGAGACCCAGTACTTC. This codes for CASNTTSGVQETQYF.

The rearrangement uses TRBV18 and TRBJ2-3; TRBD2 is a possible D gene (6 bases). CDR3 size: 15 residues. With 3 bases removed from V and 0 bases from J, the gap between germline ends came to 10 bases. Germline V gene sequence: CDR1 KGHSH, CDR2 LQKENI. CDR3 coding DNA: TGTGCCAGCTCACCTCTAGCGTCGAGCACAGATACGCAGTATTTT. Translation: CASSPLASSTDTQYF.

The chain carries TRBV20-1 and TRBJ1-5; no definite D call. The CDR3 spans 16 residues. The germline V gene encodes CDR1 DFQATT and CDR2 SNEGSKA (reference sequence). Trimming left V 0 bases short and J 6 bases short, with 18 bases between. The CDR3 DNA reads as TGCAGTGCTAGAGACTCGGGCCCGCAGGCGGGTCAGCCCCAGCATTTT. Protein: CSARDSGPQAGQPQHF.

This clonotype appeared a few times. Written as DNA, the CDR3 is TGTGCCAGCAGTGAAAGACAGAACACTGAAGCTTTCTTT. This codes for CASSERQNTEAFF. This rearrangement joins TRBV6-1 to TRBJ1-1; no reliable D call. The CDR3 contains 13 residues. From germline, CDR1 is MNHNS and CDR2 SASEGT. The ends were cut back, 2 bases at V and 1 base at J, with 5 bases in the middle.